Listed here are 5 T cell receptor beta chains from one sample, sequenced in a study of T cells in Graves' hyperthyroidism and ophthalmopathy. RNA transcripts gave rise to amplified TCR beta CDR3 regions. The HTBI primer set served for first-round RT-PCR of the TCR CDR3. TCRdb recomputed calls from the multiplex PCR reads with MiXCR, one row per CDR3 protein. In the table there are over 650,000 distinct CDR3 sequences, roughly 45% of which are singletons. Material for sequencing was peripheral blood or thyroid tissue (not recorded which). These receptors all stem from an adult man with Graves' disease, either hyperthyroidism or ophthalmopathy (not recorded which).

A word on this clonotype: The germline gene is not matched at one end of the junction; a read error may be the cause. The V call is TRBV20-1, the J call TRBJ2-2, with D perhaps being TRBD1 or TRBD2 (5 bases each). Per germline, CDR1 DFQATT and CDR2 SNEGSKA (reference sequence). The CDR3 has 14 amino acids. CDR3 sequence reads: CSARDVQVTGELLF. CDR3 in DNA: TGCAGTGCTAGAGATGTACAGGTCACCGGGGAGCTGCTTTTT.

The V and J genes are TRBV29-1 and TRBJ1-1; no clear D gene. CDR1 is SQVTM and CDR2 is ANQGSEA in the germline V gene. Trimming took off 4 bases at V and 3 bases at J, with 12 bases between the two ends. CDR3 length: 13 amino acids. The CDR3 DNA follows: TGCAGCGTTGTTAGGCTCGGGGACACTGAAGCTTTCTTT. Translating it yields CSVVRLGDTEAFF.

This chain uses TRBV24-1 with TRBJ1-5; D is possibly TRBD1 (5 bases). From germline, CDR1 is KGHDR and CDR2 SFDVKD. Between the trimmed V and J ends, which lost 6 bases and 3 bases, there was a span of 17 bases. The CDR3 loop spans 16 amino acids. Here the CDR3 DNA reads TGTGCCACCAGTTCCGGAGCAGGGTGGATCAATCAGCCCCAGCATTTT. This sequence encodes CATSSGAGWINQPQHF.

The CDR3 coding sequence is TGTGCCACCAGTGATGGGACAGGGACTTCACCCCTCCACTTT. This codes for CATSDGTGTSPLHF. The chain carries TRBV24-1 and TRBJ1-6, with 9 nucleotides matching TRBD1. This CDR3 region has 14 residues. Germline V gene data show CDR1 as KGHDR and CDR2 as SFDVKD. The ends lost 3 bases at V and 9 bases at J; junction bases unmatched: 2.

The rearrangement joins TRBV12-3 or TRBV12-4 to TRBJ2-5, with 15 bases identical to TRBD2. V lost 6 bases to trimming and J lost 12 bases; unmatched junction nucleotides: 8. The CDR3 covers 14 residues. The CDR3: CASSLGLAGGSKYF. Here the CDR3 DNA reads TGTGCCAGCAGCCTCGGACTAGCGGGAGGGTCAAAGTACTTC.